This entry describes one T cell receptor (beta chain). This clonotype was seen more than once but under ten times. Its antigen has not been determined. Base-call qualities are not available, and no considerably larger clone is one nucleotide away. For repertoire sequencing, the TCR beta CDR3 regions were amplified from RNA transcripts. The first round of RT-PCR was done with HTBI primers and the Qiagen OneStep RT-PCR kit, and was followed by a second round of multiplex PCR, then size selection and purification. The libraries underwent paired-end sequencing with 100 bp reads on an Illumina HiSeq2000. Per the authors' processing: SOAPnuke was used for read processing, and reads with adapters, uncalled bases, a mean Phred below 15, or no exact constant-primer or identifier match were discarded. COPE v1.2.5 was used to merge the high-quality paired reads. Clonotypes were defined as unique nucleotide sequences and were aligned to IMGT TRB V, D and J references using MiTCR v1.1. The analysis was limited to V-J combinations with a frequency above 0.0001, which together covered approximately 99% of the repertoires. For each V-J combination, a TCR clonal expansion and chaos score was defined as the ratio of F50 clonal expansion to chaos observed in the TCRdist matrix. Welch's t-statistics and random forest were used to narrow the features down to around twelve V-J combinations, which were then fed into a naive Bayes classifier. The Morisita-Horn index was used to measure how similar the thyroid and blood repertoires were. TCRdb reanalyzed the raw reads on its own, using fastp at Q25 for trimming and MiXCR for clone calling, and kept in-frame beta chains. One record per CDR3 amino acid sequence lists the most common genes and DNA. These V and J calls derive from TCRdb rather than the authors' analysis. This sample gives hundreds of thousands of distinct CDR3 sequences in total; 35% to 50% of them show up just once. In total, the top ten clones hold roughly 3% of the sample.

V loses 0 bases of germline sequence and J loses 7 bases, and the interval between the two ends is 8 bases. From its cysteine to its phenylalanine, the CDR3 spans 13 amino acids. Of all the DNA, just the CDR3 is kept, 39 bases in frame from base 1. CDR1 and CDR2 were assigned from the germline V gene as SGHRS and YFSETQ. The ophthalmopathy patients had moderately to severely active disease, with a Clinical Activity Score of 3 or higher, a NOSPECS grade of 4 or higher, and a disease duration of less than 3 months. Patients were excluded if they had other autoimmune diseases, uncontrolled infections, pregnancy or lactation. Clinical symptoms, serum thyroxine, TRAb, thyroid ultrasound and orbital computed tomography were used for diagnosis. Ficoll-Paque density gradient centrifugation was used to isolate PBMCs from about 9 ml of fresh peripheral blood. Total RNA was extracted with Trizol reagent and quality-checked on an Agilent 2100 Bioanalyzer.

This entry is derived from a study of Graves' ophthalmopathy and Graves' hyperthyroidism (dated by TCRdb to between 2018 and 2020). Background for the entire study: Peripheral blood was collected at initial diagnosis, before any treatment. The study used TCR beta repertoire signatures to distinguish Graves' ophthalmopathy from Graves' hyperthyroidism and to predict progression to ophthalmopathy. In total, some 130 blood samples were TCR-sequenced: around 42 ophthalmopathy, some 80 hyperthyroidism and roughly 17 hyperthyroidism-to-ophthalmopathy patients. To explore V-J signatures distinguishing ophthalmopathy from hyperthyroidism, a discovery set of under 110 patients (more than 40 ophthalmopathy, 55 to 60 stable hyperthyroidism) was enrolled. The independent validation cohort included about 20 hyperthyroidism patients plus 17 patients who later progressed from hyperthyroidism to ophthalmopathy. In several hyperthyroidism patients, the T-cell repertoire of thyroid tissue was compared with the T-cell repertoire of blood. Following sampling, methimazole starting at 30 mg daily was administered to hyperthyroidism patients, and high-dose intravenous methylprednisolone was administered to ophthalmopathy patients.

What the work shows at the level of the full study, not this receptor alone: Among expanded thyroid clonotypes with frequency above 0.001, most also showed up in blood, which suggests that blood repertoires may reflect the thyroid immune response. In validation, the model predicted ophthalmopathy progression with about 71% sensitivity and 72.22% specificity; some twelve predicted patients were CT-confirmed with GO in a median of approximately 6.5 months. Ophthalmopathy was separated from stable hyperthyroidism by the 13-signature model with about 85% sensitivity and around 81% specificity in cross-validation and with 80%/75% in the test set. No statistical method was used to predetermine the sample size, and group allocation was not hidden from the investigators.

The rearrangement combines TRBV5-1 with TRBJ1-5, with an unclear D gene assignment. The sequenced material came from peripheral blood. The origin of this receptor is an adult man with Graves' ophthalmopathy. The CDR3 amino acid sequence is: CASSLGREQPQHF. The DNA sequence is as follows: TGCGCCAGCAGCTTGGGGCGGGAACAGCCCCAGCATTTT.